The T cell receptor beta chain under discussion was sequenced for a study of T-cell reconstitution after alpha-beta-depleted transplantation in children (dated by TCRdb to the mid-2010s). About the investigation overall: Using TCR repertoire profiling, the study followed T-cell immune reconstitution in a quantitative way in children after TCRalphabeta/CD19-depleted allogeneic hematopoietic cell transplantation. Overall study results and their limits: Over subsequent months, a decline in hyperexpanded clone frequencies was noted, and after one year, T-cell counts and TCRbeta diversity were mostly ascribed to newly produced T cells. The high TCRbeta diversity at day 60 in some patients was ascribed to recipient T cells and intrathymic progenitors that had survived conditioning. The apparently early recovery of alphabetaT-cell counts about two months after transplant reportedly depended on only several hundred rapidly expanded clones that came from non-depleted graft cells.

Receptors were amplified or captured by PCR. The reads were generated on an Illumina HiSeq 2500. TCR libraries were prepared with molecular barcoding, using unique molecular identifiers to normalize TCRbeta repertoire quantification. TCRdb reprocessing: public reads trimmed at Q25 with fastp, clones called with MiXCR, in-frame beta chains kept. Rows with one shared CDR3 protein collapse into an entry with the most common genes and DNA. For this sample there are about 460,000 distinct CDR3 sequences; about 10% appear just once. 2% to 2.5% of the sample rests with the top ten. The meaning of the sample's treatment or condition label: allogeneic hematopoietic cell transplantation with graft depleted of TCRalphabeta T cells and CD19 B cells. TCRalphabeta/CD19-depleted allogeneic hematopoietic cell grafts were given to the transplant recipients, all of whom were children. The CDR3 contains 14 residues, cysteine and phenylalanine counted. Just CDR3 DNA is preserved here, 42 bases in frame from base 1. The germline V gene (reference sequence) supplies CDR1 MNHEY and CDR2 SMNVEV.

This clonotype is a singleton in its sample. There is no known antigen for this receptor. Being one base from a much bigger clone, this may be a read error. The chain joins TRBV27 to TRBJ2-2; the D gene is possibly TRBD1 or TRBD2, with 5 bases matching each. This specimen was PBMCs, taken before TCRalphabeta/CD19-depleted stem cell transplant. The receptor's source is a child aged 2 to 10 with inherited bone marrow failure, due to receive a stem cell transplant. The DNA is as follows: TGTGACAGCAGTTGGGGGTCCTTCACCGGGGAGCTGTTTTTT. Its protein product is CDSSWGSFTGELFF.